The clone carrying this T cell receptor beta chain is identified as medium-sized from frequency. The read falls 3 residues short of the CDR3 end, and the missing part is taken from the germline J gene. Other DNA sequences from this sample encode an identical CDR3 as well. Sequencing was performed with immunoSEQ multiplex PCR; in TCRdb, only in-frame clones are kept and a portion is missing. Across over 9,500 clones, the top ten clones capture roughly a tenth of the sample. V shed 3 bases and J 2 bases; nucleotides not matched to a gene: 4. This CDR3 contains 15 residues. Germline values: CDR1 SSHAT, CDR2 FNYEAQ (reference sequence). This specimen comes from a study of T cells in women clearing cervical HPV infection. Looking at the study overall: Controls' single incident HPV16 infection cleared within 12 months without precancer. Case blood was drawn a median about 150 days after lesion detection.

All donors had a single incident cervical HPV16 infection, not prevalent. The origin of this receptor is a woman aged 18-70 years with a cervical HPV16 infection that either progressed to CIN3+ or cleared (not recorded which). The material sequenced was blood buffy coat. The gene calls are TRBV7-7 and TRBJ2-7; 10 nucleotides match TRBD1. The CDR3 is CASSFGQGDTYEQYF. The CDR3 DNA, read in part, is TGTGCCAGCAGCTTCGGACAGGGGGACACCTACGAG.